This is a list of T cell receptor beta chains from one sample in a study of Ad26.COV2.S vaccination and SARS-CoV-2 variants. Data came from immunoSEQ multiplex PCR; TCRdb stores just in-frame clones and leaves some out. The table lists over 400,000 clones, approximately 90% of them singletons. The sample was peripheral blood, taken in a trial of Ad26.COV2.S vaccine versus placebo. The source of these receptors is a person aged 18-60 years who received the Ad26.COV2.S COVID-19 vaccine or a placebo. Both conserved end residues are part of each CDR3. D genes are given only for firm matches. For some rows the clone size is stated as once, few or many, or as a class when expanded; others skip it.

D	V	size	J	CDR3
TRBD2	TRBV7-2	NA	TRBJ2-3	CASSSRTSPTDTQYF
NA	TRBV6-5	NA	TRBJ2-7	CASSYGSSFYEQYF
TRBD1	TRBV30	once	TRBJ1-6	CAWETGQGNSPLHF
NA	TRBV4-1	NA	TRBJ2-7	CASSLAPVLDEQYF
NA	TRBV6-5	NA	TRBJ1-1	CANSRLRIKASEAFF
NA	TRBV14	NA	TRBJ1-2	CASSQVGTYGYTF
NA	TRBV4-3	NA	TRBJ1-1	CASSQDAGSGTEAFF
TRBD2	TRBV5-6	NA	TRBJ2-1	CASSLELRLAGLNEQFF
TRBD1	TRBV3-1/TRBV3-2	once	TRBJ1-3	CASSPRTGEAGNTIYF
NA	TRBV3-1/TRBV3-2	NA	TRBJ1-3	CASSQDWVSGNTIYF
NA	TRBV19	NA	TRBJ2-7	CASSISTPTYEQYF
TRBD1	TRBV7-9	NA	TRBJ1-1	CASSKQGGLNTEAFF
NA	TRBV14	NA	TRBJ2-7	CASSQDGPRGIYEQYF
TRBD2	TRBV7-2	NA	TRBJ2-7	CASSSLAGPYEQYF
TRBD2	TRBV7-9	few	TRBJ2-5	CASSAVAGVEETQYF
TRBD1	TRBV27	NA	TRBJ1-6	CASRPGQGGNSPLHF
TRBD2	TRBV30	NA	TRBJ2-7	CAWTESSGYDEQYF
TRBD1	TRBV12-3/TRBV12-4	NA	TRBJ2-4	CASSSHRGIQYF
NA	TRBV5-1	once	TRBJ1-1	CASSLGSHSTTEAFF
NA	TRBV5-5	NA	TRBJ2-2	CASSLVGSTGELFF
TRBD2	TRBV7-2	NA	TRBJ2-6	CASSLTSGLVSGANVLTF
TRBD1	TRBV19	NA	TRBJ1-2	CASSISGTGNHGYTF
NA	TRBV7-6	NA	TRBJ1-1	CASSLAPLEAFF
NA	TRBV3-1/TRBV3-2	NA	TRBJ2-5	CASSQGIGFSGETQYF
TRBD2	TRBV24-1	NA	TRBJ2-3	CATSDAETSGGDTQYF
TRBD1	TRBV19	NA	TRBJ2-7	CASSPPGQGAYEQYF
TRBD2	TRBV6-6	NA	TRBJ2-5	CASSFLAGGRETQYF
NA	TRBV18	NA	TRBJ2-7	CASSPWDTWYEQYF
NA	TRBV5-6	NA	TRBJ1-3	CASSLLAVYSGNTIYF
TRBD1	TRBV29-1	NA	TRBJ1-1	CSVHVAGTGVLAFF
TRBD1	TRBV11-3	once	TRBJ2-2	CASSRTGGTGELFF
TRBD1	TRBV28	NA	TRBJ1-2	CASSRPGTGEYGYTF
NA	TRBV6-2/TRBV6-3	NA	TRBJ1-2	CASSYRPPRTDGYTF
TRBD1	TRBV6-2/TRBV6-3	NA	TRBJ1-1	CASSYLPGVGQGAAEAFF
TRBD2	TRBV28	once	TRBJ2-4	CASSLDGVPGGKNIQYF
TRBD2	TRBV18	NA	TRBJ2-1	CASSPPSASGGYEQFF
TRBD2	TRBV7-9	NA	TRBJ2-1	CASRGLAGYNEQFF
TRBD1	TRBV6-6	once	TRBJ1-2	CASSLRDSVYGYTF
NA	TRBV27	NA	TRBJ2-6	CANPEGGSSGANVLTF
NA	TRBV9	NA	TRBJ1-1	CASSPGKGGDTEAFF
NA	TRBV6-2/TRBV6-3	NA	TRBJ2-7	CASSRGPEGGSWEYF
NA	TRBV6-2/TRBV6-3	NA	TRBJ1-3	CASSYGGRISGNTIYF
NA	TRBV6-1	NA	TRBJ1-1	CASSERRGHFPHEAFF
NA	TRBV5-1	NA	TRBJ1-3	CASSLEAGTSSGNTIYF
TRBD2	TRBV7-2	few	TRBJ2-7	CASSLDYGTSGREQYF